Each of the 19 T cell receptor beta chains below was sequenced from the same sample in a study of CXCR3-negative and CXCR3-positive naive CD8 T cells. The study made its TRB cDNA libraries by 5' RACE, adding UMI labels. TCRdb re-called the 5' RACE reads and gives one entry per CDR3 protein, without DNA. The table lists around 50,000 distinct CDR3 sequences. The sequencing sample was made of naive CXCR3- CD8+ T cells from blood. Described subset: CD45RO-CCR7+CD27+CD95- naive CD8+ T cells lacking CXCR3 (TNR3-). Source of these receptors: a human donor in good health. Some clones in this sample may be carry-over from other donors' samples.

V is TRBV28 and J is TRBJ2-1. Germline values: CDR1 MDHEN, CDR2 SYDVKM. The CDR3 spans 13 residues. This CDR3 reads CASSFTTYNEQFF.

The chain employs TRBV28 and TRBJ2-3; the D call from TCRdb, TRBD2, cannot be confirmed without DNA. The V gene's germline CDR1 is MDHEN and CDR2 SYDVKM. The CDR3 has 15 amino acids. This CDR3 reads CASTLGTSGTDTQYF.

This chain connects TRBV5-1 to TRBJ2-7; lacking DNA, the TRBD1 call made by TCRdb goes unchecked. The CDR3 consists of 14 residues. Germline V gene sequence: CDR1 SGHRS, CDR2 YFSETQ. The CDR3 reads CASSSPGQNYEQYF. The variable domain in full, completed from reference TRBV5-1 and TRBJ2-7, reads KAGVTQTPRYLIKTRGQQVTLSCSPISGHRSVSWYQQTPGQGLQFLFEYFSETQRNKGNFPGRFSGRQFSNSRSEMNVSTLELGDSALYLCASSSPGQNYEQYFGPGTRLTVT.

The gene calls are TRBV7-6 and TRBJ2-7; without DNA, the TCRdb call of TRBD1 cannot be checked. CDR1 and CDR2 (germline): SGHVS, FNYEAQ. The CDR3 has 15 amino acids. CDR3 amino acids: CASSLGPGATYEQYF.

The rearrangement joins TRBV7-8 to TRBJ2-3; TCRdb calls TRBD1, which cannot be checked without DNA. Germline V CDR1 and CDR2: SGHVS, FQNEAQ. The CDR3 is 16 residues long. CDR3: CASSFPGGQSTDTQYF.

The chain links TRBV7-6 to TRBJ2-1; TCRdb names TRBD1, which stays unverified in the absence of DNA. CDR1 and CDR2 from the germline V gene are SGHVS and FNYEAQ. The length of the CDR3 is 14 residues. Here the CDR3 reads CASSAWTGYNEQFF.

V gene TRBV7-9 combines with J gene TRBJ2-1. This CDR3 region has 12 residues. The germline CDR1 and CDR2 sequences are SEHNR and FQNEAQ (reference sequence). CDR3 in amino acids: CASSFARNEQFF.

V gene TRBV5-4 combines with J gene TRBJ1-2; TCRdb's D call of TRBD1 is untestable without DNA. This CDR3 region has 17 residues. Germline V CDR1 and CDR2: SGHNT, YYREEE (reference sequence). The CDR3: CASSLRGTETPNYGYTF.

The J gene is TRBJ1-1, the V gene TRBV12-3 or TRBV12-4; without DNA, the TCRdb call of TRBD1 cannot be checked. This CDR3 is 14 amino acids long. CDR3 in amino acids: CASSFKTANTEAFF.

The chain is built from TRBV9 and TRBJ1-4; TCRdb's D call, TRBD1, is unchecked because there is no DNA. There are 15 residues in the CDR3. Germline CDR1 reads SGDLS; CDR2 reads YYNGEE. This CDR3 is CASSERTATNEKLFF.

The gene calls are TRBV28 and TRBJ2-4. Germline CDR1 and CDR2: MDHEN and SYDVKM. The CDR3 is 12 amino acids. CDR3 in amino acids: CASSPTTNIQYF.

The chain joins TRBV6-2 or TRBV6-3 to TRBJ2-2; the TRBD2 assignment by TCRdb is unverifiable without DNA. Germline V gene lookup returns CDR1 MNHEY and CDR2 SVGEGT. There are 13 residues in the CDR3. CDR3 protein: CASSSGGPGELFF.

The chain couples TRBV15 to TRBJ2-7. The CDR3 has 15 amino acids. Per germline, CDR1 LNHNV and CDR2 YYDKDF (reference sequence). The CDR3: CATSSKTTNSYEQYF.

The chain combines TRBV7-2 with TRBJ2-5; TCRdb selects TRBD2, and the lack of DNA leaves this call unchecked. The CDR3 has 14 amino acids. Germline V gene data show CDR1 as SGHTA and CDR2 as FQGNSA. CDR3 loop: CASSLIWEAETQYF.

This rearrangement joins TRBV24-1 to TRBJ2-5; TCRdb's D call of TRBD2 is untestable without DNA. This CDR3 comprises 14 residues. Germline lookup yields CDR1 KGHDR and CDR2 SFDVKD. This chain's CDR3 is CATSPGLPKETQYF.

The chain carries TRBV10-1 and TRBJ2-7; with no DNA, the TCRdb D assignment of TRBD1 cannot be verified. The CDR3 sequence is 13 residues long. Looked up from germline, CDR1 is WNHNN and CDR2 is SYGVQD (reference sequence). CDR3 loop: CASSGGTAYEQYF.

The chain carries TRBV5-1 and TRBJ2-3. The germline gives CDR1 SGHRS, CDR2 YFSETQ. This CDR3 is built from 15 residues. CDR3 region: CASRSGLMSTDTQYF.

The chain combines TRBV20-1 with TRBJ2-7. Germline V gene lookup returns CDR1 DFQATT and CDR2 SNEGSKA (reference sequence). The CDR3 has 14 amino acids. The chain's CDR3 is CSAIDDNISYEQYF.

This rearrangement joins TRBV28 to TRBJ2-7; TCRdb picks TRBD1, but there is no DNA to check that call. This CDR3 spans 12 amino acids. Germline CDR1 and CDR2: MDHEN and SYDVKM. The chain's CDR3 is CAGGSRGYEQYF.